This record covers a single TCR beta chain. Its target is unknown. The germline gives CDR1 LNHDA, CDR2 SQIVND (reference sequence). This CDR3 is 15 amino acids long. V shed 6 bases and J 10 bases; nucleotides not matched to a gene: 13. These data come from a study of cytomegalovirus exposure and HLA in healthy donors. The study's findings and limits: A link between a missense DCLRE1C variant and TCR beta V- and J-gene trimming emerged from a later analysis. Researchers reported that a few CMV-associated chains were confirmed in vitro as CMV antigen-specific. Because they were indistinguishable, some V segments, including TRBV6-2 and TRBV6-3, were excluded. A prior analysis recorded that most TCR beta V segments were productive about 87% or about 30% of the time.

Primers: 60 Vbeta forward and 13 Jbeta reverse. Assay used: immunoSEQ multiplex PCR; TCRdb lists only in-frame clones, some missing. The table includes about 120,000 clones, 60% to 85% detected once. The chain uses TRBV19 and TRBJ2-1; 9 bases line up with TRBD2. The sample consisted of PBMCs. The clonotype was recovered from a man in his forties or fifties in good health and CMV-seropositive. The chain's CDR3 is CASSLRGREGEEQFF. The CDR3 nucleotides are TGTGCCAGTAGCCTGAGGGGGCGGGAGGGCGAGGAGCAGTTCTTC.